This is a list of T cell receptor beta chains from one sample in a study of T cell repertoires in cytomegalovirus infection. In TCRdb, the reads were re-called with MiXCR into one record per CDR3 protein. The data contain 830,000 or so distinct CDR3 sequences, around a third of them singletons. No antigen has been assigned to these receptors. The material sequenced was cultured CD8+ T cells from PBMCs, taken from culture after CMV antigen stimulation. These receptors all come from a human donor in good health (CMV status not recorded). Some clones in this sample may be carry-over from other donors' samples. Both conserved end residues are part of each CDR3. The D gene is left open where the match is weak. Clone size appears in some rows only: once, few, many, or a class for an expanded clone.

>TRBV12-3/TRBV12-4|few|TRBJ2-3|-
TGTGCCACGTCAACAGGACAGGATACGCAGTATTTT
CATSTGQDTQYF
>TRBV7-3|few|TRBJ2-3|TRBD1
TGTGCCAGCAGCCTACTGAGGGCTGGACAGGGAAATACGCAGTATTTT
CASSLLRAGQGNTQYF
>TRBV10-3|few|TRBJ1-1|-
TGTGCCATCAGTGAGCCGGACCTAGTCGCAGGCTCAGCGGGGTTAAAAGCTTTCTTT
CAISEPDLVAGSAGLKAFF
>TRBV2|-|TRBJ2-7|-
TGTGCCAGCAGTGACCAGAGGGGGCAGTACTTC
CASSDQRGQYF
>TRBV25-1|-|TRBJ1-4|-
TGTGCCAGCAGTGACAGCCGGTGGGGAGATAATGAAAAACTGTTTTTT
CASSDSRWGDNEKLFF
>TRBV7-2|few|TRBJ1-2|-
TGTGCCAGCAGCTTAGGGGGCGACAGGAGGAACTATGGCTACACCTTC
CASSLGGDRRNYGYTF
>TRBV7-9|few|TRBJ1-1|TRBD1
TGTGCCAGCAGCTTAGCAACGACAGGGCTGTTTCGTACTGAAGCTTTCTTT
CASSLATTGLFRTEAFF
>TRBV6-2/TRBV6-3|many|TRBJ1-1|-
TGTGCCAGTATATTCGCCGGGGCGAGGGACACTGAAGCTTTCTTT
CASIFAGARDTEAFF
>TRBV29-1|few|TRBJ2-3|-
TGCAGCGTTGATGTGACGGGGGCCCACACAGATACGCAGTATTTT
CSVDVTGAHTDTQYF
>TRBV19|-|TRBJ1-2|-
TGTGCCAGTAGTGGAGAGGAGTCACCTAACTATGGCTACACCTTC
CASSGEESPNYGYTF
>TRBV6-5|-|TRBJ2-1|-
TGTGCCAGCAGTTACATTCCAGGGTACATCAATGAGCAGTTCTTC
CASSYIPGYINEQFF
>TRBV19|many|TRBJ2-1|-
TGTGCCAGTAGCCGACAGGACTGTGAGCAGTTCTTC
CASSRQDCEQFF
>TRBV6-5|few|TRBJ1-2|-
TGTGCCAGCAGCTTATACAGGGAAAGAGAGTATGGCTACACCTTC
CASSLYREREYGYTF
>TRBV11-2|-|TRBJ2-1|-
TGTGCCAGCAGCTACCTAGTAGACAGCTCCTACAATGAGCAGTTCTTC
CASSYLVDSSYNEQFF
>TRBV19|-|TRBJ2-7|-
TGTGCCAGTAGTCCAATGACGGCCTCCTACGAGCAGTACTTC
CASSPMTASYEQYF
>TRBV25-1|few|TRBJ1-2|-
TGTGCCAGCAGTCCAAAGCGGGGGTCGGGGTATGGCTACACCTTC
CASSPKRGSGYGYTF
>TRBV7-9|many|TRBJ1-4|-
TGTGCCAGCAGCTTAGAGGGGGCAACTAATGAAAAACTGTTTTTT
CASSLEGATNEKLFF
>TRBV12-3/TRBV12-4|-|TRBJ2-1|-
TGTGCCAGCAGGTCCGCCCCGAATGAGCAGTTCTTC
CASRSAPNEQFF